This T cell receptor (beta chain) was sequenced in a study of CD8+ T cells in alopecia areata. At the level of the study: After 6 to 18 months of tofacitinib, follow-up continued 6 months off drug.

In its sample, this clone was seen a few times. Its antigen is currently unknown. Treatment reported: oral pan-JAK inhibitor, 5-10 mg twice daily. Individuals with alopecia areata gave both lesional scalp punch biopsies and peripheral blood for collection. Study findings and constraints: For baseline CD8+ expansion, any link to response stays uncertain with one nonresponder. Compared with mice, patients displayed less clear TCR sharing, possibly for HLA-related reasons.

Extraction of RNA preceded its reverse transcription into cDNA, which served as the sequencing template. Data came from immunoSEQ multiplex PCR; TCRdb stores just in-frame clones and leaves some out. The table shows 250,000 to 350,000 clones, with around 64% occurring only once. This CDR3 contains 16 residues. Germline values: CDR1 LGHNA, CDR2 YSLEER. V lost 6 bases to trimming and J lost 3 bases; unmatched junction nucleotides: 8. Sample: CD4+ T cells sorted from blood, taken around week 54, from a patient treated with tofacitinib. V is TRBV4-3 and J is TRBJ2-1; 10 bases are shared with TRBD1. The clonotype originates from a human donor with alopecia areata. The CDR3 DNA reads TGCGCCAGCAGTCTATCCGGGACAGGGGTCTACAATGAGCAGTTCTTC. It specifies CASSLSGTGVYNEQFF.